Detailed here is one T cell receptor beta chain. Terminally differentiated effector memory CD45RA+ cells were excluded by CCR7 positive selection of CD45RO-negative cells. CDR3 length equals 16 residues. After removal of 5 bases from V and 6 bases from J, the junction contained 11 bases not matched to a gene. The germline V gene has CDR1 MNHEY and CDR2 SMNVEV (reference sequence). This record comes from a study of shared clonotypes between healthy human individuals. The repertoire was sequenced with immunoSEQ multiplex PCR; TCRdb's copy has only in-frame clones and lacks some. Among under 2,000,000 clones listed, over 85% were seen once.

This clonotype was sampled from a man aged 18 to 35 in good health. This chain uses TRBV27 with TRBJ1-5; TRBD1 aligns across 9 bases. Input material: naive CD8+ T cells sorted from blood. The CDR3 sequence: CASSPYPTGGGQPQHF. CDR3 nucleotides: TGTGCCAGCAGTCCCTATCCCACAGGGGGCGGTCAGCCCCAGCATTTT.